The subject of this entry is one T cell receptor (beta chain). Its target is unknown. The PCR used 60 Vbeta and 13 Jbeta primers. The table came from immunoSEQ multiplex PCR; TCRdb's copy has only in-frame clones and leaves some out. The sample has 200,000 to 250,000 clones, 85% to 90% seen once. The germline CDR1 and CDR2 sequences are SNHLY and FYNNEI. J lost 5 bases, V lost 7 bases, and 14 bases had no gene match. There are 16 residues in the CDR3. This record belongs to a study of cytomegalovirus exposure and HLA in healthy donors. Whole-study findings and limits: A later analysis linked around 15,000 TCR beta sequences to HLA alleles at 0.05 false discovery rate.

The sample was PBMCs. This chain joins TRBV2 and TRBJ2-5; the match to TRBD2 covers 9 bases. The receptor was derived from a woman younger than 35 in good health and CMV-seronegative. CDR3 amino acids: CASTASGVEWLETQYF. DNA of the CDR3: TGTGCCAGCACGGCTAGCGGGGTCGAGTGGTTGGAGACCCAGTACTTC.